The source of this TCR beta chain is a study of blood T cell repertoires in COVID-19. Across the study: From the United States, Italy and Spain came samples of acute and convalescent COVID-19. The cDNA or gDNA used as material had been derived from T cells, B-cell-depleted T cells, or PBMCs.

Source study methods: Reference gene primer amplification in the assay estimated nucleated cell counts. Sequenced by immunoSEQ multiplex PCR; TCRdb stores in-frame clones only, minus some. V, J and clone size reflect that table, while D and trimming were determined from the DNA. Found here are under 200,000 clones, about 80% of them singletons; the top ten hold roughly 3%. Sample: peripheral blood. The clonotype was recovered from a human donor with acute or convalescent COVID-19. The donor label of this sample is uncertain.

The CDR3 DNA reads TGTGCCAGCAGCGTAACGGGACAGGGTACCACAGATACGCAGTATTTT. Its protein is CASSVTGQGTTDTQYF. The genes are TRBV9 and TRBJ2-3; 9 bases are shared with TRBD1. The V and J ends lost 1 base and 2 bases, in that order; junction bases with no gene match: 5. The CDR3 covers 16 residues. The germline V gene has CDR1 SGDLS and CDR2 YYNGEE.